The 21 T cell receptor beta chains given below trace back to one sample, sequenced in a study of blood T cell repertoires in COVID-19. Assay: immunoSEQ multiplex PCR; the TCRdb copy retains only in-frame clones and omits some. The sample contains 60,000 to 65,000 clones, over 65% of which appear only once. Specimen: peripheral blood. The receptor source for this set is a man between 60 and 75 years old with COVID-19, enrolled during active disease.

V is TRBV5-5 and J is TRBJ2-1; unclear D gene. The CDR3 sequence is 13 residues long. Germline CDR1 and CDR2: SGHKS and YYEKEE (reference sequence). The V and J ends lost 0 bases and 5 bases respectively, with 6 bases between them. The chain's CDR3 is CASSLGVDNEQFF. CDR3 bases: TGTGCCAGCAGCTTGGGCGTTGACAATGAGCAGTTCTTC.

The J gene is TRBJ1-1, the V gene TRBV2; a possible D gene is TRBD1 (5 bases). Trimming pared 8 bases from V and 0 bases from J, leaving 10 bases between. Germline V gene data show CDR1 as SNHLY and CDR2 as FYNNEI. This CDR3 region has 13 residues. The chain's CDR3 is CASLGGLNTEAFF. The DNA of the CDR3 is TGTGCCAGCTTGGGGGGATTGAACACTGAAGCTTTCTTT.

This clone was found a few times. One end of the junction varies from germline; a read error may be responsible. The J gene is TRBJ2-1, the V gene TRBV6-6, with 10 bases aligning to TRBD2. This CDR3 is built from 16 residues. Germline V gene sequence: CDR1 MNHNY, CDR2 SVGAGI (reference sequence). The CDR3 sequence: CSTGLAGATLGDEQFF. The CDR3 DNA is TGCTCCACGGGGCTAGCGGGAGCTACACTCGGGGATGAGCAGTTCTTC.

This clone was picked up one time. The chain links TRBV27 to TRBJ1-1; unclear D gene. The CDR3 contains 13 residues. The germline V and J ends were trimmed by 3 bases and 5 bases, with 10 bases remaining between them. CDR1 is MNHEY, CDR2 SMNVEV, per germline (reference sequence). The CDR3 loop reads CASSLARGTEAFF. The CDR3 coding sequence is TGTGCCAGCAGTTTGGCCCGGGGAACTGAAGCTTTCTTT.

The chain's CDR3 is CASSQRPGEQYF. DNA of the CDR3: TGTGCCAGCAGCCAACGGCCGGGCGAGCAGTACTTC. This rearrangement joins TRBV6-2 or TRBV6-3 to TRBJ2-7; D is ambiguous. The CDR3 runs 12 residues. Germline assignment: CDR1 MNHEY and CDR2 SVGEGT. Deletions cut 6 bases from V and 6 bases from J, with 12 bases between.

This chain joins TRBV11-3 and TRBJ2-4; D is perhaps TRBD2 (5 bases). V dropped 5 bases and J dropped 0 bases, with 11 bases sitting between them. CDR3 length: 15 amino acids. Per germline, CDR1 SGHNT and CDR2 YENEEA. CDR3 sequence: CASSPEAVAKNIQYF. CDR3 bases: TGTGCCAGCAGCCCAGAAGCGGTAGCCAAAAACATTCAGTACTTC.

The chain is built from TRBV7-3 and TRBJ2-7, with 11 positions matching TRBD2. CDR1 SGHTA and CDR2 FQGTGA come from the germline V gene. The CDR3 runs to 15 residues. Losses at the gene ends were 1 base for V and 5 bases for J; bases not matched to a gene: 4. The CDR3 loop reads CASSLSSGGAHEQYF. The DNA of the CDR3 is TGTGCCAGCAGCTTAAGTAGCGGGGGGGCCCACGAGCAGTACTTC. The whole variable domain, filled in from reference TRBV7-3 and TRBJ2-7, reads GAGVSQTPSNKVTEKGKYVELRCDPISGHTALYWYRQSLGQGPEFLIYFQGTGAADDSGLPNDRFFAVRPEGSVSTLKIQRTERGDSAVYLCASSLSSGGAHEQYFGPGTRLTVT.

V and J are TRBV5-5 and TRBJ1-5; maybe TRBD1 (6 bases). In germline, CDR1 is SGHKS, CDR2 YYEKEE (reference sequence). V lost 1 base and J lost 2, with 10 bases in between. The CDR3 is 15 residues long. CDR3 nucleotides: TGTGCCAGCAGCTTGCGCAGGGGAGGCAATCAGCCCCAGCATTTT. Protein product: CASSLRRGGNQPQHF.

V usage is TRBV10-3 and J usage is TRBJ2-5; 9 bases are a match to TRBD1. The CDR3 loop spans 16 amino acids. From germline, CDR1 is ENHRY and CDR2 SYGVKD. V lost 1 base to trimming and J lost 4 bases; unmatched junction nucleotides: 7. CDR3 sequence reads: CAISELQGAIGETQYF. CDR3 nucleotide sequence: TGTGCCATCAGTGAGTTACAGGGGGCCATAGGAGAGACCCAGTACTTC.

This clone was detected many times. The CDR3 spells CASSLQGGGNTIYF. The CDR3 nucleotides are TGTGCCAGCAGCTTACAGGGTGGAGGAAACACCATATATTTT. The V call is TRBV7-9, the J call TRBJ1-3, with D perhaps matching TRBD1 (5 bases). Germline V gene data show CDR1 as SEHNR and CDR2 as FQNEAQ (reference sequence). Trimming removed 2 bases at V and 4 bases at J, with 9 bases between. The CDR3 runs to 14 residues.

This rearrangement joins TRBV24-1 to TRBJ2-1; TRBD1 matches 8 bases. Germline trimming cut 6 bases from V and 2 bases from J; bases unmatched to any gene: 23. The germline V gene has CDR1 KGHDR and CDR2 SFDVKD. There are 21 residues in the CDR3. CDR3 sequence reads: CATSPRIPRAGGRSAYNEQFF. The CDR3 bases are TGTGCCACCAGTCCACGTATCCCCCGGGCAGGGGGCAGGAGCGCCTACAATGAGCAGTTCTTC.

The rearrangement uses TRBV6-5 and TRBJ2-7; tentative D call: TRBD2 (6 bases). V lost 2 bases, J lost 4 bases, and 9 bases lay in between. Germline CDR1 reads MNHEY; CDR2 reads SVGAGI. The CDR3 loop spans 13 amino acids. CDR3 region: CASSYPGTYEQYF. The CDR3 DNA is TGTGCCAGCAGTTACCCTGGGACTTACGAGCAGTACTTC.

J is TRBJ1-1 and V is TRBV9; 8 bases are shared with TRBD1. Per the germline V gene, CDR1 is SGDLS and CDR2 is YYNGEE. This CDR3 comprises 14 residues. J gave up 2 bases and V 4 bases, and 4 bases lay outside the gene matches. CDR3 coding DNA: TGTGCCAGCAGCCACGGACAGGGAAACACTGAAGCTTTCTTT. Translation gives CASSHGQGNTEAFF.

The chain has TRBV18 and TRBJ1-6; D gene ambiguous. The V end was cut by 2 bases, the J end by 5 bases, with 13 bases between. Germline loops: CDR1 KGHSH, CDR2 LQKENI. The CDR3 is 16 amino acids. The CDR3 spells CASSPARAGDNSPLHF. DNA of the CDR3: TGTGCCAGCTCACCAGCGCGGGCCGGGGATAATTCACCCCTCCACTTT. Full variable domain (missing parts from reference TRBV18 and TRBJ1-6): NAGVMQNPRHLVRRRGQEARLRCSPMKGHSHVYWYRQLPEEGLKFMVYLQKENIIDESGMPKERFSAEFPKEGPSILRIQQVVRGDSAAYFCASSPARAGDNSPLHFGNGTRLTVT.

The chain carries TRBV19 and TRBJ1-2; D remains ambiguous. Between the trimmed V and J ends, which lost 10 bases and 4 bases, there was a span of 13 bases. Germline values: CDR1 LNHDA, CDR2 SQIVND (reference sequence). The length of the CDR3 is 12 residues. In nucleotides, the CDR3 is TGTGCCACGATGATAGCGGGCTATGGCTACACCTTC. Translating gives CATMIAGYGYTF.

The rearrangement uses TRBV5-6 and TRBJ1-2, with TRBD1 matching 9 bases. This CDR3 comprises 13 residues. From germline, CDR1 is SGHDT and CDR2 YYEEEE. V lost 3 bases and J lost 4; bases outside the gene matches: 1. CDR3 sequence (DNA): TGTGCCAGCAGCTGGACAGGGGCCTATGGCTACACCTTC. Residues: CASSWTGAYGYTF.

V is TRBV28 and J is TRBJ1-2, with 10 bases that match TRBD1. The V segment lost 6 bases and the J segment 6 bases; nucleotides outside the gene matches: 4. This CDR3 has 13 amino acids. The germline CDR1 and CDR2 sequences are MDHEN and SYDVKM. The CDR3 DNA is TGTGCCAGCAGCTTGACAGGGGGCAATGGCTACACCTTC. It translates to CASSLTGGNGYTF.

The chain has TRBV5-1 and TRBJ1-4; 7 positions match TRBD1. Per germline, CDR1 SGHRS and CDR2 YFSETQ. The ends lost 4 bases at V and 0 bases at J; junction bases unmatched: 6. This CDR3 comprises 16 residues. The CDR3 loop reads CASSLGTVATNEKLFF. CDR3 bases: TGCGCCAGCAGCCTAGGGACAGTAGCAACTAATGAAAAACTGTTTTTT.

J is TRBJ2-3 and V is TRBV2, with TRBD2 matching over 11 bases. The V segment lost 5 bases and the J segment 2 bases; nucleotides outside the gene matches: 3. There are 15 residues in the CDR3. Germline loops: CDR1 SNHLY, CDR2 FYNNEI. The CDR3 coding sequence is TGTGCCAGCAGTTGGACTAGCGGGTACACAGATACGCAGTATTTT. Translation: CASSWTSGYTDTQYF.

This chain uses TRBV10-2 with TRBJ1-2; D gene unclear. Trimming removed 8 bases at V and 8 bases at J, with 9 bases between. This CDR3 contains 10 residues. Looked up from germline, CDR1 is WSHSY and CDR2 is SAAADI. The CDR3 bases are TGCGCCAGCTTTGGAGACGGCTACACCTTC. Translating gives CASFGDGYTF.

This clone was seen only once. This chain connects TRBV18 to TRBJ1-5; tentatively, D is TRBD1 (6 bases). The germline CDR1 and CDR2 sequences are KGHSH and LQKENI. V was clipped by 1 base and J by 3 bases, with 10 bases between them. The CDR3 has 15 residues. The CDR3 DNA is TGTGCCAGCTCACCACTGGGGGACAACAATCAGCCCCAGCATTTT. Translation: CASSPLGDNNQPQHF.